This T cell receptor (beta chain) was captured in a study of blood T cell repertoires in COVID-19. As for the study in general: COVID-19 samples collected from the United States, Italy and Spain covered acute and convalescent phases. Nucleic acid was either cDNA or gDNA, and it came from T cells, B-cell-depleted T cells, or PBMCs.

In the original workflow: From reference gene primer amplification, estimates of nucleated cell counts were derived. Clones were read by immunoSEQ multiplex PCR, and TCRdb kept only the in-frame ones, dropping some. V and J calls and clone size come straight from that table; D and trimming were deduced from the DNA. The sample lists roughly 32,000 clones, 75% to 90% occurring once. Looked up from germline, CDR1 is MDHEN and CDR2 is SYDVKM. This CDR3 region has 13 residues. V was pared by 7 bases and J by 4 bases, with 6 bases of the junction left unmatched. This TCR was recovered from a man in his sixties with active or convalescent COVID-19. Specimen: peripheral blood. This sequence joins TRBV28 and TRBJ1-2; 7 positions agree with TRBD1. CDR3 protein: CASTTHRGYGYTF. The CDR3 DNA sequence: TGTGCCAGCACCACCCACAGGGGCTATGGCTACACCTTC.